Here is one T cell receptor beta chain with its context. The data were obtained in a study of T cell changes during pregnancy in multiple sclerosis. Trimming took 6 bases from V and 4 from J, leaving 10 bases between them. The CDR3 is made up of 13 amino acids. The V gene's germline CDR1 is MNHNS and CDR2 SASEGT. Repertoires were generated with immunoSEQ multiplex PCR, while TCRdb's copy carries only in-frame clones and drops some. The sample lists tens of thousands of clones; about 92% were seen once. The receptor comes from a female donor with multiple sclerosis, enrolled in a pregnancy study. This specimen consisted of CD4+ T cells from peripheral blood mononuclear cells, obtained after pregnancy. The V call is TRBV6-1, the J call TRBJ2-1, with D perhaps TRBD1 (5 bases). The CDR3 region is CASRPTGYNEQFF. The CDR3 nucleotides are TGTGCCAGCAGACCCACAGGATACAATGAGCAGTTCTTC.